This T cell receptor beta chain comes out of a study of blood T cell repertoires in COVID-19. Study summary: PBMCs, B-cell-depleted T cells, or T cells were the source of the cDNA or gDNA that made up the material.

Only in-frame clones appear in the TCRdb table, and some are missing; sequencing was by immunoSEQ multiplex PCR. The sample shows 380,000 or so clones, approximately 87% of them seen only once. CDR1 and CDR2 (germline): MNHEY, SVGAGI. The CDR3 totals 15 residues. The trim removed 6 bases at V and 9 bases at J, leaving 12 bases unmatched. Sequences were obtained from PBMCs or T cells enriched from blood (not recorded which). The chain carries TRBV6-5 and TRBJ2-1; the match to TRBD1 covers 9 bases. This TCR derives from a woman younger than 45 with acute COVID-19. CDR3 nucleotides: TGTGCCAGCAGACAACCGGGACAGGGATTTGCTGAGCAGTTCTTC. It encodes CASRQPGQGFAEQFF.